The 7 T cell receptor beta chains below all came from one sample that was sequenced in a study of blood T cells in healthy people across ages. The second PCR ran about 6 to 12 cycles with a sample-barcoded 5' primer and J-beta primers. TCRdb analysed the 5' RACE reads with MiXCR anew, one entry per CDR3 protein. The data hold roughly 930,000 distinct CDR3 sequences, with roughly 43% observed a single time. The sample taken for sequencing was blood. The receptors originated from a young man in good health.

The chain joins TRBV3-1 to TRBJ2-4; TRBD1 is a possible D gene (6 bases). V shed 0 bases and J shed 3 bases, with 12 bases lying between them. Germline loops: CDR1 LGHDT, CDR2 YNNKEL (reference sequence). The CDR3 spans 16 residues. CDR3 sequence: CASSQELRGIKNIQYF. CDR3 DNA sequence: TGTGCCAGCAGCCAAGAATTAAGGGGGATCAAAAACATTCAGTACTTC.

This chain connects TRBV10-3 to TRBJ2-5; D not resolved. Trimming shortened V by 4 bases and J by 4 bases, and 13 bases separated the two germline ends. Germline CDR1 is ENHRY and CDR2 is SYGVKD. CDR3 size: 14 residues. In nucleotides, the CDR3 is TGTGCCATCAGTGTTAACCACCGACCAGAGACCCAGTACTTC. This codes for CAISVNHRPETQYF.

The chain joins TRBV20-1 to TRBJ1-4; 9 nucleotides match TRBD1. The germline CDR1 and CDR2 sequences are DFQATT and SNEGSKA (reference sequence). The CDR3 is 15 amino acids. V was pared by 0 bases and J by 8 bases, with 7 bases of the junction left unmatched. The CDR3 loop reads CSAREGTGRREKLFF. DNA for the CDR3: TGCAGTGCTAGAGAGGGGACAGGGAGGAGAGAAAAACTGTTTTTT.

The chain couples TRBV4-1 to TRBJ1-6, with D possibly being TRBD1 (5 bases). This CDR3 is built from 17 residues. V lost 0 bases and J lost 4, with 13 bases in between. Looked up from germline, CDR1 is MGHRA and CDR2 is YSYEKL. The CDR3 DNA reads TGCGCCAGCAGCCAAGAACAGCAGGGCACATATAATTCACCCCTCCACTTT. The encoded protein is CASSQEQQGTYNSPLHF.

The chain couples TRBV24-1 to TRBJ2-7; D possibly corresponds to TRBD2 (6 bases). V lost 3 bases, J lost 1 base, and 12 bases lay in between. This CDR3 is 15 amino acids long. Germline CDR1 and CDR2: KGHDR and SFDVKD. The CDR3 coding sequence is TGTGCCACCAGTGATCCGGGGGTCGGATCCTACGAGCAGTACTTC. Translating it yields CATSDPGVGSYEQYF.

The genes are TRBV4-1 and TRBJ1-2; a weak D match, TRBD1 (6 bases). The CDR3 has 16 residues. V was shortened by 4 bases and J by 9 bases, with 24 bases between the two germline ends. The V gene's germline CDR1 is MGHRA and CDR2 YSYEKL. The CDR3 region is CASSPPPGQPLWSYTF. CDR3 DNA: TGCGCCAGCAGCCCACCACCTGGACAGCCACTATGGAGCTACACCTTC.

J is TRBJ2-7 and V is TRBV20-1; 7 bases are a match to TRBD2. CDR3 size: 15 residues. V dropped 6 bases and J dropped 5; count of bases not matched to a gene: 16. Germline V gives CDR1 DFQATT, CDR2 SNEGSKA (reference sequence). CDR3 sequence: CSARTQRGYTHEQYF. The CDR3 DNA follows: TGCAGTGCAAGGACCCAGCGGGGCTATACCCACGAGCAGTACTTC.